The 21 T cell receptor beta chains reported below all come from one sample, sequenced in a study of tumor-infiltrating lymphocytes in primary liver carcinoma. Using a constant-region primer together with ProtoScript II reverse transcriptase, TCR beta cDNA was made from 450 to 600 ng of total RNA. Generation of the TCR beta libraries relied on three nested multiplex PCR rounds using slightly modified ARM-PCR. Rounds one and two of PCR, each of roughly 10 cycles, were primed with TRBV1-TRBV30 forward primers and a C-beta reverse primer. TCRdb recomputed calls from the multiplex PCR reads with MiXCR, one row per CDR3 protein. The repertoire consists of approximately 110,000 distinct CDR3 sequences, with 64% occurring once and the leading ten covering 7% to 10%. The study co-extracted DNA and RNA from 20-30 mg of unsorted bulk tissue. The material sequenced was liver tumor tissue from sampling region 3. The subset here: tumor region T3, left-lateral pole. Receptors were obtained from a woman aged 55-69 years with primary liver carcinoma and hepatitis B virus infection.

The chain carries TRBV12-3 or TRBV12-4 and TRBJ1-5; 9 nucleotides match TRBD1. TRBJ2-3 explains the end of the DNA better; the J call may be wrong. The CDR3 totals 13 residues. CDR3 region: CASCGTGNQSQYF. The CDR3 nucleotides read TGTGCCAGCTGTGGGACAGGGAATCAGTCCCAGTATTTT.

This clonotype appeared many times. The V and J genes are TRBV10-3 and TRBJ2-3; D is unclear. The CDR3 is 15 amino acids. The V gene lost 7 bases and the J gene lost 2 bases, with 16 bases spanning the gap. Germline V CDR1 and CDR2: ENHRY, SYGVKD. The CDR3 spells CAINPDSDSTDTQYF. The CDR3 bases are TGTGCCATCAACCCAGACTCCGACTCCACAGATACGCAGTATTTT.

About this clonotype itself: Compared with germline, one end of the junction differs, possibly owing to a read error. The genes are TRBV6-1 and TRBJ2-1; TRBD2 matches at 7 bases. The germline V gene encodes CDR1 MNHNS and CDR2 SASEGT. CDR3 length: 15 amino acids. The CDR3 here is CASSIAGLQGSELFF. In DNA, the CDR3 is TGTGCCAGCAGTATAGCGGGTCTACAAGGGAGTGAGCTGTTCTTC.

In regard to this clonotype: Since no conserved phenylalanine or tryptophan closes the CDR3, a read error is the likely cause. The gene calls are TRBV30 and TRBJ1-1; D unresolved. The CDR3 has 13 amino acids. V was cut by 1 base and J by 4 bases, with 10 bases left in between. Germline values: CDR1 GTSNPN, CDR2 SVGIG (reference sequence). This CDR3 is CAWSAELTTEAFV. The CDR3 DNA reads TGTGCCTGGAGTGCGGAATTGACCACTGAAGCTTTCGTT.

With regard to this clonotype: The junction differs from germline at one of its ends, possibly a read error. The chain links TRBV5-1 to TRBJ1-1, with 8 nucleotides matching TRBD1. This CDR3 region has 15 residues. Germline CDR1 is SGHRS and CDR2 is YFSETQ. DNA of the CDR3: TGCACCAGCAGCTACATGACAGGGGTGATCACTGAAGCTTTCTTT. It translates to CTSSYMTGVITEAFF.

The V gene is TRBV11-2, the J gene TRBJ2-5; TRBD2 agrees at 7 bases. Germline CDR1 and CDR2: SGHAT and FQNNGV. This CDR3 comprises 16 residues. Germline trimming cut 1 base from V and 1 base from J; bases unmatched to any gene: 6. CDR3 amino acids: CASSLARAGTQETQYF. The CDR3 coding sequence is TGTGCCAGCAGCTTAGCTCGAGCGGGGACCCAAGAGACCCAGTACTTC.

This clonotype was counted ten times or more. V usage is TRBV6-1 and J usage is TRBJ2-3; perhaps TRBD1 as D (8 bases). V was clipped by 0 bases and J by 3 bases, with 13 bases between them. The CDR3 length is 16 residues. Germline CDR1 and CDR2: MNHNS and SASEGT. The CDR3 DNA sequence: TGTGCCAGCAGTGAAGCACAGGGGGGGGCTACAGATACGCAGTATTTT. Translation gives CASSEAQGGATDTQYF.

The chain combines TRBV24-1 with TRBJ2-2; tentative D call: TRBD1 (5 bases). Germline-derived CDR1 and CDR2 are KGHDR and SFDVKD. The CDR3 spans 15 residues. Trimming removed 3 bases at V and 3 bases at J, with 10 bases between. CDR3 sequence: CATSDVFRDTGELFF. The CDR3 DNA reads as TGTGCCACCAGTGATGTATTCAGGGACACCGGGGAGCTGTTTTTT.

This clonotype was recorded many times. The rearrangement links TRBV5-6 to TRBJ2-2; perhaps D is TRBD1 or TRBD2 (6 bases each). CDR1 is SGHDT, CDR2 YYEEEE, per germline. The CDR3 has 16 residues. The V and J ends lost 4 bases and 7 bases respectively, with 20 bases between them. CDR3: CASSPPGSGGIGELFF. In DNA form, the CDR3 reads TGTGCCAGCAGCCCGCCAGGCTCCGGGGGCATCGGGGAGCTGTTTTTT.

For the CDR3, the DNA is TGTGCCAGCAACCCCGGACTAGTCATTAACGGGGAGCTGTTTTTT. Its translation is CASNPGLVINGELFF. The V gene is TRBV5-4, the J gene TRBJ2-2; the match to TRBD2 covers 7 bases. Germline V gene lookup returns CDR1 SGHNT and CDR2 YYREEE (reference sequence). The junction had 12 bases not matched to a gene; V was cut back by 6 bases and J by 7 bases. CDR3 size: 15 residues.

The V gene is TRBV14, the J gene TRBJ2-2; the match to TRBD2 covers 9 bases. Looked up from germline, CDR1 is SGHDN and CDR2 is FVKESK. The CDR3 sequence is 14 residues long. Trimming at V came to 6 bases and at J to 6 bases, leaving 5 bases not matched to a gene. Written as DNA, the CDR3 is TGTGCCAGCAGGACTAGCGGATATGCCGGGGAGCTGTTTTTT. This gives the protein CASRTSGYAGELFF.

A note on this clonotype: With a much larger clone just one base away, this may be a read error. J is TRBJ2-5 and V is TRBV7-9; D not certain. The CDR3 consists of 15 residues. The germline V gene has CDR1 SEHNR and CDR2 FQNEAQ (reference sequence). CDR3 sequence: CASSIRQSPQEIQYF. The CDR3 nucleotides are TGTGCCAGCAGCATCAGACAAAGCCCCCAAGAGATCCAGTACTTC.

The chain couples TRBV6-5 to TRBJ2-1, with 8 bases lining up with TRBD1. The V gene end was trimmed by 4 bases and the J gene end by 12 bases; junction bases not matched to a gene: 11. This CDR3 spans 14 amino acids. Per the germline V gene, CDR1 is MNHEY and CDR2 is SVGAGI. The CDR3 spells CASSLDRVLALQFF. The CDR3 DNA sequence: TGTGCCAGCAGTTTGGACAGGGTCTTGGCCTTGCAGTTCTTC.

As regards this clonotype: The missing conserved phenylalanine or tryptophan at the end of this CDR3 makes a read error likely. No DNA is shown, since the ends of the CDR3 on it are uncertain; the CDR3 is the one TCRdb lists. The CDR3 reads CSVLPLVISQETQNL. The rearrangement links TRBV29-1 to TRBJ2-5. The V gene's germline CDR1 is SQVTM and CDR2 ANQGSEA. Ends included, the CDR3 has 15 residues.

This chain connects TRBV9 to TRBJ2-1, with 10 bases that match TRBD2. In germline, CDR1 is SGDLS, CDR2 YYNGEE. CDR3 size: 15 residues. The V segment lost 5 bases and the J segment 8 bases; nucleotides outside the gene matches: 10. This chain's CDR3 is CASSLAGGRFHEQFF. CDR3 in DNA: TGTGCCAGCAGTTTAGCGGGAGGCCGTTTCCATGAGCAGTTCTTC.

For this clonotype: Lacking the conserved final phenylalanine or tryptophan, this CDR3 likely reflects a read error. V is TRBV11-2 and J is TRBJ2-3, with TRBD2 matching over 7 bases. Germline-derived CDR1 and CDR2 are SGHAT and FQNNGV. This CDR3 is built from 15 residues. CDR3 amino acids: CASSPGLAGPDTQYL. For the CDR3, the DNA is TGTGCCAGCAGCCCTGGATTAGCGGGCCCAGATACTCAGTATCTT.

Worth noting for this clonotype: Sequence at one end of the junction differs from germline and may be a read error. This rearrangement joins TRBV5-1 to TRBJ2-2; 10 nucleotides match TRBD2. Germline CDR1 reads SGHRS; CDR2 reads YFSETQ. There are 18 residues in the CDR3. CDR3 sequence: CAISLVPSGSQNTGELFF. The CDR3 coding sequence is TGCGCCATCAGCTTGGTCCCTAGCGGGAGTCAGAACACCGGGGAGCTGTTTTTT.

This clonotype was seen just once. The conserved closing phenylalanine or tryptophan is absent in this CDR3, likely reflecting a read error. V usage is TRBV29-1 and J usage is TRBJ1-5, with D unclear. The CDR3 spans 12 residues. Germline V lookup: CDR1 SQVTM, CDR2 ANQGSEA. CDR3 residues: CSVGTSSQPQHI. The DNA of the CDR3 is TGCAGCGTTGGGACCTCTTCTCAGCCTCAGCATATT.

Only one count was recorded for this clonotype. A read error is likely, as this CDR3 ends without the conserved phenylalanine or tryptophan. It is unclear where the CDR3 begins or ends on the DNA, so no DNA is shown, and the CDR3 is as TCRdb lists it. This chain uses TRBV11-3 with TRBJ1-2. The CDR3 numbers 13 amino acids, ends counted. The germline gives CDR1 SGHNT, CDR2 YENEEA. CDR3 in amino acids: CASSPGLNYGYTY.

This clonotype was seen only a few times. The chain has TRBV6-5 and TRBJ1-5; 8 nucleotides agree with TRBD1. The V gene end was trimmed by 0 bases and the J gene end by 7 bases; junction bases not matched to a gene: 5. Germline assignment: CDR1 MNHEY and CDR2 SVGAGI. This CDR3 contains 15 residues. The CDR3 DNA sequence: TGTGCCAGCAGTTACTCGGCCAGGGGGCTCCAGCCCCAGCATTTT. Its protein is CASSYSARGLQPQHF.

This clonotype was recorded many times. This chain connects TRBV30 to TRBJ1-2, with D uncertain. There are 13 residues in the CDR3. The V and J ends lost 2 bases and 8 bases respectively, with 15 bases between them. Germline V gene data show CDR1 as GTSNPN and CDR2 as SVGIG (reference sequence). The CDR3 loop reads CAWSNSNDRGYTF. CDR3 nucleotide sequence: TGTGCCTGGAGTAATTCAAATGATCGAGGCTACACCTTC.